This entry describes one T cell receptor (beta chain). Antigen specificity is unknown. This sample stems from a study of cytomegalovirus exposure and HLA in healthy donors. Points from the study as a whole: An analysis was carried out at a later point. It showed that HLA-associated TCR beta chains were more clonally expanded than equally common non-associated chains.

Amplification used 60 Vbeta primers and 13 Jbeta primers. The data were produced by immunoSEQ multiplex PCR, yet TCRdb's version contains in-frame clones alone and is incomplete. The sample shows fewer than 200,000 clones, approximately 80% of them seen only once. Germline-derived CDR1 and CDR2 are SGHRS and YFSETQ. Trimming cost V 2 bases and J 2 bases; bases outside gene matches: 6. The CDR3 extends over 17 amino acids. The source of this sequence is a man between 18 and 35 years old in good health and CMV-seropositive. Specimen: PBMCs. The chain recombines TRBV5-1 with TRBJ2-3; 12 nucleotides align to TRBD2. DNA for the CDR3: TGCGCCAGCAGCTTCCGAGGACTAGCGGGGACCACAGATACGCAGTATTTT. Residues: CASSFRGLAGTTDTQYF.